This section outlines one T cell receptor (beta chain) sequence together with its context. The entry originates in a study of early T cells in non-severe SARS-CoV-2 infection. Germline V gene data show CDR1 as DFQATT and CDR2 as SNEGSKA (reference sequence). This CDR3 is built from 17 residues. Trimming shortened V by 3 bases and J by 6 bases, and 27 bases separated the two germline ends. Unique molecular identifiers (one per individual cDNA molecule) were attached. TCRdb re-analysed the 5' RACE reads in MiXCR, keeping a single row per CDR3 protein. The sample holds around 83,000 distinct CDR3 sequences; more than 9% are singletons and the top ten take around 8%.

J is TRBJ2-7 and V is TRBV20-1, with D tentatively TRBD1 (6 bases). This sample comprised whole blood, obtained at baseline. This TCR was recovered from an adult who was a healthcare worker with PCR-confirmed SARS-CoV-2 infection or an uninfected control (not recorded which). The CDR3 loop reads CSASSPRAALTGFEQYF. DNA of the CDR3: TGCAGTGCTAGCTCTCCTCGGGCGGCCCTTACAGGGTTCGAGCAGTACTTC.